These T cell receptor beta chains were read from a single sample in a study of blood T cell repertoires in COVID-19. The table came from immunoSEQ multiplex PCR; TCRdb's copy has only in-frame clones and leaves some out. Altogether a few hundred thousand clones are present, more than 85% being singletons, with the ten largest covering about 4%. Sequenced material: peripheral blood. These receptors were obtained from a man in his late teens or twenties with active or convalescent COVID-19. The CDR3 runs from the conserved cysteine through the conserved F or W. A D gene is named only where the DNA matches it firmly. The size of a clone is reported for some rows only, either as once, few or many, or as a class for expanded clones.

j_gene,v_gene,abundance,d_gene,CDR3aa,CDR3nt
TRBJ1-2,TRBV9,few,TRBD1,CASSSGTGDYGYTF,TGTGCCAGCAGCAGCGGGACAGGGGACTATGGCTACACCTTC
TRBJ2-1,TRBV7-9,.,TRBD2,CASRSLAGGPVEQFF,TGTGCCAGCAGGTCCCTAGCGGGGGGGCCCGTTGAGCAGTTCTTC
TRBJ1-1,TRBV7-9,.,.,CASSRGTTLAEAFF,TGTGCCAGCAGCCGCGGGACGACCCTAGCTGAAGCTTTCTTT
TRBJ2-3,TRBV3-1/TRBV3-2,.,.,CASSQGVTDTQYF,TGTGCCAGCAGCCAAGGAGTAACAGATACGCAGTATTTT
TRBJ1-5,TRBV15,.,.,CATSGQETNQPQHF,TGTGCCACCAGCGGGCAGGAAACCAATCAGCCCCAGCATTTT
TRBJ2-7,TRBV7-2,.,.,CASSLGTSYYEQYF,TGTGCCAGCAGCTTAGGGACATCCTACTACGAGCAGTACTTC
TRBJ2-1,TRBV11-3,.,.,CASSVNFDNEQFF,TGTGCCAGCAGCGTCAACTTCGACAATGAGCAGTTCTTC
TRBJ1-1,TRBV11-3,.,.,CASSFRVNTEAFF,TGTGCCAGCAGCTTCCGGGTCAACACTGAAGCTTTCTTT
TRBJ1-3,TRBV3-1/TRBV3-2,.,.,CASSPPGNTIYF,TGTGCCAGCAGCCCTCCGGGAAACACCATATATTTT
TRBJ2-2,TRBV20-1,once,.,CSASIGGNTGELFF,TGCAGTGCTAGTATAGGGGGGAACACCGGGGAGCTGTTTTTT
TRBJ1-2,TRBV19,.,TRBD1,CASRDRTGFYGYTF,TGTGCCAGTAGGGATCGGACAGGGTTTTATGGCTACACCTTC
TRBJ2-3,TRBV24-1,once,.,CATSDPRRWETDTQYF,TGTGCCACCAGTGATCCCCGCCGGTGGGAGACAGATACGCAGTATTTT
TRBJ1-4,TRBV19,.,TRBD1,CASSMSGGGNEKLFF,TGTGCCAGTAGTATGTCAGGGGGTGGTAATGAAAAACTGTTTTTT
TRBJ2-7,TRBV9,.,.,CASSGAGLSDYEQYF,TGTGCCAGCAGCGGCGCAGGGTTATCAGACTACGAGCAGTACTTC
TRBJ1-2,TRBV7-9,.,.,CASRAYNQAAGANYGYTF,TGTGCCAGCAGGGCTTATAATCAAGCTGCGGGAGCTAACTATGGCTACACCTTC
TRBJ2-1,TRBV2,.,.,CASTLGSQGLNEQFF,TGTGCCAGCACCCTGGGTTCCCAGGGTCTCAATGAGCAGTTCTTC